What follows are 5 T cell receptor beta chains derived from one specimen sequenced in a study of blood T cell repertoires in COVID-19. Generated by immunoSEQ multiplex PCR, the TCRdb table keeps only in-frame clones and is missing some. Found here are roughly 120,000 clones, 75% to 85% of them singletons; the top ten hold 9.5% to 13%. Sequencing was performed on peripheral blood. The receptors come from a human donor in a cohort sampled during active COVID-19.

This chain connects TRBV28 to TRBJ2-5; D is perhaps TRBD1 (5 bases). Trimming took off 3 bases at V and 1 base at J, with 15 bases between the two ends. CDR1 MDHEN and CDR2 SYDVKM come from the germline V gene. The CDR3 runs 16 residues. As DNA, the CDR3 is TGTGCCAGCAGTTTTTCGCCGACAGTGACCCAAGAGACCCAGTACTTC. Encoded protein: CASSFSPTVTQETQYF.

The chain recombines TRBV7-9 with TRBJ1-1, with D possibly TRBD1 on 6 matching bases. Germline CDR1 and CDR2: SEHNR and FQNEAQ (reference sequence). The CDR3 is 15 residues long. The V and J ends lost 4 bases and 4 bases respectively, with 16 bases between them. CDR3 coding DNA: TGTGCCAGCAGCTCGGCAGGGGCGTTTAGCACTGAAGCTTTCTTT. Amino acids: CASSSAGAFSTEAFF.

V and J are TRBV5-6 and TRBJ1-1; D remains ambiguous. Germline V lookup: CDR1 SGHDT, CDR2 YYEEEE. V shed 4 bases and J shed 1 base, with 11 bases lying between them. This CDR3 region has 14 residues. DNA for the CDR3: TGTGCCAGCAGCCGCGTCCCAGGGAACACTGAAGCTTTCTTT. Amino acids: CASSRVPGNTEAFF.

The CDR3 loop is CASGASGAPINEQFF. The CDR3 DNA is TGTGCTAGTGGGGCTAGCGGGGCTCCGATCAATGAGCAGTTCTTC. The rearrangement joins TRBV12-5 to TRBJ2-1; TRBD2 aligns across 9 bases. The J segment lost 6 bases and the V segment lost 6 bases, leaving 9 bases of the junction unmatched. The CDR3 spans 15 residues. Per germline, CDR1 LGHNT and CDR2 FRNRAP.

The chain links TRBV4-3 to TRBJ1-1, with TRBD1 matching over 8 bases. Looked up from germline, CDR1 is LGHNA and CDR2 is YSLEER. J gave up 0 bases and V 3 bases, and 6 bases lay outside the gene matches. The CDR3 sequence is 16 residues long. The CDR3 sequence: CASSHAETGVNTEAFF. CDR3 bases: TGCGCCAGCAGCCATGCCGAGACAGGGGTGAACACTGAAGCTTTCTTT.